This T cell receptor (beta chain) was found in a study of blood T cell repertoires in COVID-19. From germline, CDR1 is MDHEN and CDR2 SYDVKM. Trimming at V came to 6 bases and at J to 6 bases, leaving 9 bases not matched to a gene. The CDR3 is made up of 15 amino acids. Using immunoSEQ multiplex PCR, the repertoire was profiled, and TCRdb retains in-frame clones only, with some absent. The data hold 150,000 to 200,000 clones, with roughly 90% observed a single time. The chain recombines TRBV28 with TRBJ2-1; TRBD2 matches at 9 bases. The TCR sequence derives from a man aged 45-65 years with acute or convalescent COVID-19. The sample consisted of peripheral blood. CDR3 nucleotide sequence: TGTGCCAGCAGGCGAGCGGGACTAGCTGTCAATGAGCAGTTCTTC. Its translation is CASRRAGLAVNEQFF.